This TCR beta chain was captured in a study of control samples from healthy donors and cancer patients (dated by TCRdb to 2020 to 2022). This clone is a singleton in its sample. This receptor's antigen is unknown. Per-base quality was not reported, and no clone a single base away is much larger than it. Library preparation used the immunoSEQ multiplex PCR assay. TCRdb limited this immuneACCESS table to in-frame rearrangements with V and J called. A share of clones is missing; checked studies link under half to unresolved V genes, and the rest is unexplained. The sample has tens of thousands of clones on record, approximately 90% of them singletons. Of the sample, 1.9% is held by the ten largest clones. The CDR1 and CDR2 encoded by the germline V gene (reference sequence) are LGHDT and YNNKEL. The CDR3 runs 15 amino acids, cysteine and phenylalanine included. CDR3 DNA is the only sequence kept; it has 45 bases, read in frame from the first base. The germline ends are 9 bases apart after V is trimmed by 4 bases and J by 0 bases.

The sequenced sample consisted of PBMCs. The clonotype comes from a woman aged 55-69 years with head and neck cancer. In this chain, TRBV3-1 (or the pseudogene TRBV3-2) is recombined with TRBJ1-4, with the D segment identity uncertain. The CDR3: CASSRTSATNEKLFF. In nucleotide form, the sequence is TGTGCCAGCAGCCGAACTAGTGCAACTAATGAAAAACTGTTTTTT.